This T cell receptor beta chain stems from a study of beta chain features in type 1 diabetes. General study results and limits: Patients with type 1 diabetes carried fewer insertions and had more deletions at their VDJ junctions. Significant though moderate, a shortening of TCRB CDR3s appeared in all four CD4+ subsets of Type 1 diabetes patients. Patients and controls would share equally any PCR tilt toward shorter templates.

The entirety of the isolated RNA underwent reverse transcription, so expressed TCRB transcripts were sequenced. Sequencing used immunoSEQ multiplex PCR; TCRdb keeps in-frame clones, though not all of them. There are approximately 600,000 clones in the sample; around 12% occur only once, and around 0.12% lies in the top ten. Worth noting for this clone: Its antigen is not identified.

The sequencing input was naive CD4+ T cells from blood. The source is a man between 25 and 39 years old with type 1 diabetes.

CDR3 protein: CASSERSGEETQYF. In DNA form, the CDR3 reads TGTGCCAGCAGCGAGAGGAGCGGGGAAGAGACCCAGTACTTC. The chain couples TRBV7-2 to TRBJ2-5, with TRBD2 matching over 7 bases. V was pared by 5 bases and J by 3 bases, with 6 bases of the junction left unmatched. From germline, CDR1 is SGHTA and CDR2 FQGNSA. This CDR3 spans 14 amino acids.